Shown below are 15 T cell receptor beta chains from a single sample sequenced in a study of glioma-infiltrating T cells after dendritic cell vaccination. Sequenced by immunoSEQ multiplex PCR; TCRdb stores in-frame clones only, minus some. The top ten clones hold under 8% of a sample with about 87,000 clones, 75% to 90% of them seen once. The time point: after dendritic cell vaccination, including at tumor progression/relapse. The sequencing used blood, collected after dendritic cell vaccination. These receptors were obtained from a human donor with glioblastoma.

The CDR3 DNA reads TGTGCCAGCAGCCAAGATGAGGCGGGGGGACATCAGCCCCAGCATTTT. Protein product: CASSQDEAGGHQPQHF. The V gene is TRBV4-2, the J gene TRBJ1-5, with D perhaps matching TRBD1 (5 bases). Trimming removed 0 bases at V and 5 bases at J, with 14 bases between. This CDR3 region has 16 residues. Germline CDR1 reads LGHNA; CDR2 reads YNFKEQ.

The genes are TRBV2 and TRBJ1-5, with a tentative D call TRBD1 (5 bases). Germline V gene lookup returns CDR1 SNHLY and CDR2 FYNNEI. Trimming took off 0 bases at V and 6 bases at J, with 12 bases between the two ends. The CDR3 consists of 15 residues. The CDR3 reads CASSEAFRAGQPQHF. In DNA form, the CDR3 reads TGTGCCAGCAGTGAAGCGTTCAGGGCCGGTCAGCCCCAGCATTTT. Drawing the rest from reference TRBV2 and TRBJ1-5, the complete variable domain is EPEVTQTPSHQVTQMGQEVILRCVPISNHLYFYWYRQILGQKVEFLVSFYNNEISEKSEIFDDQFSVERPDGSNFTLKIRSTKLEDSAMYFCASSEAFRAGQPQHFGDGTRLSIL.

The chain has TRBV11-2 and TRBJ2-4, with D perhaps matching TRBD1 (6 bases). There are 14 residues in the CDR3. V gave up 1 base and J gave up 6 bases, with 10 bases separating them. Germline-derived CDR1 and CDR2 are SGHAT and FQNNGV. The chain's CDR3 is CASSLVSQGNIQYF. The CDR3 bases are TGTGCCAGCAGCTTAGTCTCACAGGGAAACATTCAGTACTTC.

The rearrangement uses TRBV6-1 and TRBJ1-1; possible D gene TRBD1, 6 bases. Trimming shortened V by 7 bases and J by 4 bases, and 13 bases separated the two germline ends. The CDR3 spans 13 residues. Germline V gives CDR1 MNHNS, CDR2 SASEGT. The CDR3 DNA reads TGTGCCAGCATCACTGACAGGAGCACTGAAGCTTTCTTT. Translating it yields CASITDRSTEAFF.

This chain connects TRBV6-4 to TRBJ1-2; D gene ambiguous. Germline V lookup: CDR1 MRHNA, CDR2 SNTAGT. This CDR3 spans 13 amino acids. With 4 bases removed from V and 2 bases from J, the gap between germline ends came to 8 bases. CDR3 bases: TGTGCCAGCAGTGCTGAGCCCAACTATGGCTACACCTTC. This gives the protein CASSAEPNYGYTF.

The CDR3 reads CASSDLYGTQNTEAFF. DNA for the CDR3: TGTGCCAGCAGTGATTTATATGGGACACAGAACACTGAAGCTTTCTTT. This chain uses TRBV6-1 with TRBJ1-1, with D perhaps matching TRBD1 (6 bases). This CDR3 spans 16 amino acids. Trimming removed 3 bases at V and 1 base at J, with 15 bases between. Germline V gene sequence: CDR1 MNHNS, CDR2 SASEGT.

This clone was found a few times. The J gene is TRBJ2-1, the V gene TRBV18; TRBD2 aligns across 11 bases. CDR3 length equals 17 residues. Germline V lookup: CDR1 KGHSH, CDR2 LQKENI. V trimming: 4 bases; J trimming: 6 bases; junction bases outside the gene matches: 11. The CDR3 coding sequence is TGTGCCAGCTCACAGTCTAGCGGGGGGACCATCTCCAATGAGCAGTTCTTC. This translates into CASSQSSGGTISNEQFF.

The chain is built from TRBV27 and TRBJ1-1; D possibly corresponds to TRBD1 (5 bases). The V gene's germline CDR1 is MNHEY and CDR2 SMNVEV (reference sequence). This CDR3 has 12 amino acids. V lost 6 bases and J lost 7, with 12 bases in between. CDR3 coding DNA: TGTGCCAGCAGCCTCCCCGGGGGTGAAGCTTTCTTT. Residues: CASSLPGGEAFF.

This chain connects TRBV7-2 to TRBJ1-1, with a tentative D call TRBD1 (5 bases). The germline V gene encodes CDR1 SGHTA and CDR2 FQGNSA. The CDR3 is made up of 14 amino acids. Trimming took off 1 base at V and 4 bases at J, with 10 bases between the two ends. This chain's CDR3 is CASSLEGAVTEAFF. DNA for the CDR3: TGTGCCAGCAGCTTAGAAGGGGCAGTCACTGAAGCTTTCTTT. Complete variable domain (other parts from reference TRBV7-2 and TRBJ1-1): GAGVSQSPSNKVTEKGKDVELRCDPISGHTALYWYRQSLGQGLEFLIYFQGNSAPDKSGLPSDRFSAERTGGSVSTLTIQRTQQEDSAVYLCASSLEGAVTEAFFGQGTRLTVV.

In DNA form, the CDR3 reads TGCGCCAGCAGCCCCCGGGAGAGTACAGATACGCAGTATTTT. This codes for CASSPRESTDTQYF. The chain recombines TRBV5-1 with TRBJ2-3; a possible D gene is TRBD2 (6 bases). Germline-derived CDR1 and CDR2 are SGHRS and YFSETQ. The ends were cut back, 4 bases at V and 3 bases at J, with 12 bases in the middle. This CDR3 has 14 residues.

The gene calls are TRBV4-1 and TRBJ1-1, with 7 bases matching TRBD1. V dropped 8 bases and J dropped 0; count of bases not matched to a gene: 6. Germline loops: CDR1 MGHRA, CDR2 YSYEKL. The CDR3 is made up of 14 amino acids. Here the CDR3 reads CASSSGGMNTEAFF. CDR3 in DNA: TGCGCCAGCTCCTCAGGGGGGATGAACACTGAAGCTTTCTTT.

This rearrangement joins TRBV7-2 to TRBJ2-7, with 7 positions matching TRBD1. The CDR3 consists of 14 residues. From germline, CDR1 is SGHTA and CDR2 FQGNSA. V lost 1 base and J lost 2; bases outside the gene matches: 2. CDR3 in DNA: TGTGCCAGCAGCTTAGGTGGACAGGCCTACGAGCAGTACTTC. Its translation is CASSLGGQAYEQYF. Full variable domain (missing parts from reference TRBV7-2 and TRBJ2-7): GAGVSQSPSNKVTEKGKDVELRCDPISGHTALYWYRQSLGQGLEFLIYFQGNSAPDKSGLPSDRFSAERTGGSVSTLTIQRTQQEDSAVYLCASSLGGQAYEQYFGPGTRLTVT.

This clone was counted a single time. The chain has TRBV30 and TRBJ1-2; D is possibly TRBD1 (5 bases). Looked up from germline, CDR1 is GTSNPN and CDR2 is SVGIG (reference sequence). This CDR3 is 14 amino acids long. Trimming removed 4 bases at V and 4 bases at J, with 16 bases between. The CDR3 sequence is CAWTGGDRGYGYTF. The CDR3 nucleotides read TGTGCCTGGACCGGCGGGGACCGCGGCTATGGCTACACCTTC.

The CDR3 nucleotides read TGTGCCTCGAGCAGGGGGAGAGGAAGCTCCTACGAGCAGTACTTC. Translated: CASSRGRGSSYEQYF. This chain connects TRBV2 to TRBJ2-7; TRBD1 aligns across 7 bases. The trim removed 11 bases at V and 0 bases at J, leaving 13 bases unmatched. The CDR3 extends over 15 amino acids. Germline lookup yields CDR1 SNHLY and CDR2 FYNNEI.

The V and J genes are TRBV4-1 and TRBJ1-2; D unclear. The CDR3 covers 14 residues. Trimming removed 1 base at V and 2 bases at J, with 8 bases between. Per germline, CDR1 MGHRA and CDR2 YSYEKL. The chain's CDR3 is CASSQASGNYGYTF. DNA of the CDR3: TGCGCCAGCAGCCAAGCCTCGGGAAACTATGGCTACACCTTC.